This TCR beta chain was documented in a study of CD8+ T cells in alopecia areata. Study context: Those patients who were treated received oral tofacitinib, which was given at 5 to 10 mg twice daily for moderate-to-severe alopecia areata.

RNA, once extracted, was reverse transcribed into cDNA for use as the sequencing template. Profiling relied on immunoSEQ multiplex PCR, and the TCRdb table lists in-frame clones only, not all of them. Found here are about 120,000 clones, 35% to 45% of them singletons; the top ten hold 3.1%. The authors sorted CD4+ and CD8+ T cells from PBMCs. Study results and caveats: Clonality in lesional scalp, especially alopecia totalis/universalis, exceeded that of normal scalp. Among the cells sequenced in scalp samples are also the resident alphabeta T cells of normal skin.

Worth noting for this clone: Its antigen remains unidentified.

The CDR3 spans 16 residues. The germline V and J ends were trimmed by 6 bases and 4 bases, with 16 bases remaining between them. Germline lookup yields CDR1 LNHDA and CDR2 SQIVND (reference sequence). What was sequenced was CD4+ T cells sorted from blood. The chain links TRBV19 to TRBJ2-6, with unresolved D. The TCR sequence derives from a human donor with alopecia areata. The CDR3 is CASSSRAAGGANVLTF. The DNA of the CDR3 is TGTGCCAGTAGCTCACGGGCCGCTGGAGGGGCCAACGTCCTGACTTTC. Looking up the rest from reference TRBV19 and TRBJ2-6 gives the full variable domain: DGGITQSPKYLFRKEGQNVTLSCEQNLNHDAMYWYRQDPGQGLRLIYYSQIVNDFQKGDIAEGYSVSREKKESFPLTVTSAQKNPTAFYLCASSSRAAGGANVLTFGAGSRLTVL.